This paragraph reports one T cell receptor (beta chain). Its antigen is currently unknown. The source of the sample is a study of CD8 T cell repertoires and HIV-1 epitope variants. Study background: Each of Twenty-five Gag and Nef epitope peptides stimulated a separate culture.

Measured with immunoSEQ multiplex PCR; TCRdb has only the in-frame clones, and not every one. The sample includes 2,500 to 3,500 clones, about 70% of them seen just once. The germline V gene has CDR1 SGDLS and CDR2 YYNGEE. Trimming took 4 bases from V and 4 from J, leaving 12 bases between them. The CDR3 totals 14 residues. Whole-study results and caveats: Nef KF9 drew about 5 clonotypes and HW9 one, without TAALDMSHF responses.

The receptor's source is a male donor with HIV. The sample taken for sequencing was cultured CD8+ T cells derived from PBMCs. The chain combines TRBV9 with TRBJ2-1, with D perhaps assigned TRBD1 or TRBD2 (5 bases each). DNA of the CDR3: TGTGCCAGCAGCCGTGGGGACCGATACAATGAGCAGTTCTTC. Translated: CASSRGDRYNEQFF.